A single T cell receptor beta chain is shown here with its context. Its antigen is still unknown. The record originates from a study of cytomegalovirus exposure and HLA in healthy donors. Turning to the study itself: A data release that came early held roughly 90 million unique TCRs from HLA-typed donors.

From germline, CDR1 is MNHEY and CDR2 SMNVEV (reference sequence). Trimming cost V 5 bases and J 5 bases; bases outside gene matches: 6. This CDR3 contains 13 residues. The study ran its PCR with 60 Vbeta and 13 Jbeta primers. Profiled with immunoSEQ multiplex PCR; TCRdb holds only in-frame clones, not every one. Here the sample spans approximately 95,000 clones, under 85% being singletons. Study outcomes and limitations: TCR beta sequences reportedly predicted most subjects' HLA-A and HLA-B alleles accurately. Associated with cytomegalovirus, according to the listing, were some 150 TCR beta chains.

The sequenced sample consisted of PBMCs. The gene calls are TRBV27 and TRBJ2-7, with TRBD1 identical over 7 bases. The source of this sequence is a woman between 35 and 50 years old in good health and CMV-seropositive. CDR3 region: CASSPRQGNEQYF. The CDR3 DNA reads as TGTGCCAGCAGTCCCCGACAGGGTAACGAGCAGTACTTC.